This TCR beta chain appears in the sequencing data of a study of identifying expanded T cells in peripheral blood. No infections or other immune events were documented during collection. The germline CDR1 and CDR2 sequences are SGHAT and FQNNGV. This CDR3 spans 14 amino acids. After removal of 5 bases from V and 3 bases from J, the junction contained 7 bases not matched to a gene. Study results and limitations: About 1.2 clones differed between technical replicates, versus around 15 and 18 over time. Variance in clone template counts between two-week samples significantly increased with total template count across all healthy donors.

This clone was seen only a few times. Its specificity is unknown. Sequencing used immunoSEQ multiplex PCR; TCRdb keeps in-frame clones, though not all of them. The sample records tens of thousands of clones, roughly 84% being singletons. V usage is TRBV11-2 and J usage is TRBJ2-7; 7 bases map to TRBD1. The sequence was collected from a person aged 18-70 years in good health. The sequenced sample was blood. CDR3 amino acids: CASSIGTELYEQYF. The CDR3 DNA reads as TGTGCCAGCAGCATAGGGACAGAGCTCTACGAGCAGTACTTC.